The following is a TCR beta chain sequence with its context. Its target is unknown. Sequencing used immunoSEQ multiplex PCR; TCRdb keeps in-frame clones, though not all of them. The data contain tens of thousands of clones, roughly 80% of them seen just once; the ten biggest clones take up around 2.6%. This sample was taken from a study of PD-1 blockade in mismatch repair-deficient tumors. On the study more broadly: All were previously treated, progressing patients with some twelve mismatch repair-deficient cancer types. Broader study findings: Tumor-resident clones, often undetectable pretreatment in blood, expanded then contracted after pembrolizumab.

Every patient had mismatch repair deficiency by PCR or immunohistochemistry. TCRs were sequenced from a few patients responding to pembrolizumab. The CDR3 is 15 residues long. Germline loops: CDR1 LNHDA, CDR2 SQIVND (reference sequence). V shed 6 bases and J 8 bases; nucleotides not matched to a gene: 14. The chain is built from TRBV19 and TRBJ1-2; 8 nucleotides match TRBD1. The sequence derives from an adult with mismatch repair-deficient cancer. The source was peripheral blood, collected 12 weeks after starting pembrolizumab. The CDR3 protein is CASRYNTGTGSGYTF. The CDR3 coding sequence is TGTGCCAGTAGATATAATACCGGGACAGGCTCCGGCTACACCTTC.